This TCR beta chain is from a study of PD-L1 blockade in urothelial cancer. Across the study: Patients began atezolizumab, 1,200 mg intravenously every 3 weeks, in the mid-2010s. Patients with male sex and bladder-origin urothelial cancer accounted for about nine tenths of the roughly 29 enrolled. Analysis of blood occurred 3 weeks (second dose) and 6 weeks after treatment start. T cells numbered a median of about 150,000 in the blood samples.

V lost 5 bases, J lost 7 bases, and 10 bases stayed unmatched. Germline values: CDR1 MNHEY, CDR2 SMNVEV (reference sequence). This CDR3 is built from 15 residues. Time point in this sample: pretreatment peripheral blood. Produced via immunoSEQ multiplex PCR; TCRdb's table is partial and in-frame only. The sample yields about 51,000 clones, 86% seen once. The chain joins TRBV27 to TRBJ2-5; the match to TRBD2 covers 10 bases. The receptor comes from a man between 60 and 70 years old with urothelial cancer. The sequenced sample was PBMCs, obtained around atezolizumab (anti-PD-L1) treatment. For the CDR3, the DNA is TGTGCCAGCAGTCCTCGGACTAGCGGTGAGGGGACCCAGTACTTC. Residues: CASSPRTSGEGTQYF.